This T cell receptor (beta chain) was captured by sequencing in a study of T cell responses to AZD1222 COVID-19 vaccine. Findings and limits, study-wide: Unmutated variant regions reportedly attract nearly half of all spike-specific TCRs.

A few counts support this clone. What it recognizes is unknown. TCRdb keeps only in-frame clones here, not all; method: immunoSEQ multiplex PCR. Counted here are approximately 110,000 clones, under 95% occurring once; the ten biggest clones make up roughly 1.3%. This CDR3 has 17 residues. V was shortened by 0 bases and J by 4 bases, with 19 bases between the two germline ends. Germline values: CDR1 LGHNA, CDR2 YNFKEQ. The source of this sequence is an adult in good health. This specimen consisted of peripheral blood, obtained on day 0 of AZD1222 vaccination. V gene TRBV4-2 combines with J gene TRBJ2-7; D possibly corresponds to TRBD2 (6 bases). CDR3 coding DNA: TGTGCCAGCAGCCAAGAGCCCCTAGCGACAGCCCAATACGAGCAGTACTTC. This translates into CASSQEPLATAQYEQYF.